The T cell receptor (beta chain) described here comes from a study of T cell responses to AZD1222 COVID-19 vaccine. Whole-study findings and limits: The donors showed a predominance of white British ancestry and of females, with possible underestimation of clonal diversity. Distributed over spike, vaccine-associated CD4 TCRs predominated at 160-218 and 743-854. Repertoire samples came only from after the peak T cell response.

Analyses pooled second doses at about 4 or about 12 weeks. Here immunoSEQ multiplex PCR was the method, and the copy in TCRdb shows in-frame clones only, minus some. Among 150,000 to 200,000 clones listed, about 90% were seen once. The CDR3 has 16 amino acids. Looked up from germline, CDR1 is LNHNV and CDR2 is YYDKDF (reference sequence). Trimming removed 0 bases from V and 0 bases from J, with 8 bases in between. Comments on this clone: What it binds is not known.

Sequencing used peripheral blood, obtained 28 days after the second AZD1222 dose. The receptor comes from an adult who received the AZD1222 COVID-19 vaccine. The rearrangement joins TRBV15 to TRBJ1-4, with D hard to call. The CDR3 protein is CATSRDGIATNEKLFF. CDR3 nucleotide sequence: TGTGCCACCAGCAGAGATGGTATCGCAACTAATGAAAAACTGTTTTTT.